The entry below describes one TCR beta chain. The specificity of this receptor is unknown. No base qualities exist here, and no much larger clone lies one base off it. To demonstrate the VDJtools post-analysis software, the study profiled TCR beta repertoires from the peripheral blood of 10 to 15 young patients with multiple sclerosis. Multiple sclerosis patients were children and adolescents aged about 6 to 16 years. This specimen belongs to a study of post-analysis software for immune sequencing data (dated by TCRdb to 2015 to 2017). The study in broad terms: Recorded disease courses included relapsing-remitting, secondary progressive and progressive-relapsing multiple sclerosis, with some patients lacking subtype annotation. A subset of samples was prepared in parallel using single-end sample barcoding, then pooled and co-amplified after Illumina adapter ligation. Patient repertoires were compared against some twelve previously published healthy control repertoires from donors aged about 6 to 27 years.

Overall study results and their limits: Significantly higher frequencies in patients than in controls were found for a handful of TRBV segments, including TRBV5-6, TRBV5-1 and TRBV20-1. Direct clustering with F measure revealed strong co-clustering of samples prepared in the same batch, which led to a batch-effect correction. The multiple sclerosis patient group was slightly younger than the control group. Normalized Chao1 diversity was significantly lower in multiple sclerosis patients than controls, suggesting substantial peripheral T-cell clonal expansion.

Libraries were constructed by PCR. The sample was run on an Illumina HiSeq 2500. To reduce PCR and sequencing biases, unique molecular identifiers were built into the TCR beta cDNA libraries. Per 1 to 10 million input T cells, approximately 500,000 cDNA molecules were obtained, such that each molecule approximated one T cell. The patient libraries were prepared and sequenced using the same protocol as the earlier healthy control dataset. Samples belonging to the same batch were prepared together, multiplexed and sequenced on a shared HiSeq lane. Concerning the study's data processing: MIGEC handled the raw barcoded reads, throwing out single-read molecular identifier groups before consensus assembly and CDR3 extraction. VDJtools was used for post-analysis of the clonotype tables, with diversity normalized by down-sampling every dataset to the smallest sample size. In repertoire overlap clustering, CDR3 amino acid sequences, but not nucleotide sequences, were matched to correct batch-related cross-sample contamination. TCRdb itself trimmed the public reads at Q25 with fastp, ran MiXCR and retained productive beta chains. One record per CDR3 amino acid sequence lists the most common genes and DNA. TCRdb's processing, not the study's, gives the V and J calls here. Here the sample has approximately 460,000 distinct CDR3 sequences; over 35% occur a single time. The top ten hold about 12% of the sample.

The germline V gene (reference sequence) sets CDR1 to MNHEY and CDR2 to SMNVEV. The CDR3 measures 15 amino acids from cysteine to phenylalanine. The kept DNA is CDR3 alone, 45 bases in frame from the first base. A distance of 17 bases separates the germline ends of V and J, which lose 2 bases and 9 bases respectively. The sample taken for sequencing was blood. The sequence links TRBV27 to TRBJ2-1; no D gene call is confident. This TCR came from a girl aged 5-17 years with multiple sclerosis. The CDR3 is CASSLLGSDDGEQFF. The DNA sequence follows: TGTGCCAGCAGTTTACTCGGGTCGGATGATGGTGAGCAGTTCTTC.